The present entry profiles one T cell receptor (beta chain) with its context. Its target antigen remains unknown. Compared with germline, one end of the junction differs, possibly owing to a read error. This sample was taken from a study of T cells in Graves' hyperthyroidism and ophthalmopathy (dated by TCRdb to between 2018 and 2020). Background on the whole study: A discovery cohort of roughly 100 patients, about 40 with Graves' ophthalmopathy and about 58 with stable Graves' hyperthyroidism, was used to find distinguishing TCR V-J signatures. An independent validation cohort of about 19 hyperthyroidism patients and about 16 patients who later progressed to ophthalmopathy tested prospective prediction of ophthalmopathy. The 100 discovery patients were randomly split 7:3 into training and test sets. The study also compared thyroid tissue and blood T-cell repertoires from a handful of Graves' hyperthyroidism patients. After sampling, hyperthyroidism patients received methimazole starting at 30 mg daily, and ophthalmopathy patients received high-dose intravenous methylprednisolone. The paper describes TCR Vbeta CDR3 sequencing of 120 to 150 peripheral blood samples, made up of approximately 40 ophthalmopathy patients, roughly 72 hyperthyroidism patients and 17 progressor patients.

Stable Graves' hyperthyroidism was defined as no progression to ophthalmopathy during 18 months of follow-up. Hyperthyroidism patients were aged 18 to 65 years and newly diagnosed, with disease duration of less than 2 months. Any patient with an uncontrolled infection, another autoimmune disease, pregnancy or lactation was excluded. Diagnoses relied on clinical symptoms, serum thyroxine and TRAb, thyroid ultrasound and orbital computed tomography. Trizol reagent was used to extract total RNA, and RNA quality was then checked on an Agilent 2100 Bioanalyzer. The CDR3 goes from the cysteine to the phenylalanine over 15 residues. The entry retains the CDR3 DNA only, 45 bases that are in frame from base 1. Looking up the germline V gene yields CDR1 SGHTA and CDR2 FQGNSA. General conclusions and limits of the study: A model built on a 13 V-J signature distinguished ophthalmopathy from stable hyperthyroidism, reaching 87.88% sensitivity and about 81% specificity in cross-validation and 80%/75% in testing. In validation, the model predicted progression to ophthalmopathy a median of approximately 6.3 months before onset, with roughly 70% sensitivity and about 75% specificity. No statistical method was used to fix the sample size in advance, and group allocation was not hidden from the investigators. Most expanded thyroid clonotypes (frequency above 0.001) were also detected in blood, suggesting blood repertoires may reflect thyroid immune responses.

The TCR beta CDR3 regions were amplified from the RNA transcripts. For the first round of RT-PCR on the TCR CDR3, the HTBI primer set was used together with the Qiagen OneStep RT-PCR kit. The libraries were constructed in a second round of multiplex PCR and then size-selected and purified. Libraries were sequenced paired-end with 100 bp reads on an Illumina HiSeq2000. Turning to the authors' computational methods: SOAPnuke was used to process the raw data, throwing out any read that contained adapters or uncalled bases, had a mean Phred below 15, or lacked an exact constant-primer or identifier match. High-quality paired reads were merged using COPE v1.2.5, and each unique nucleotide sequence was defined as a clonotype. Clonotypes were aligned to IMGT TRBV, TRBD and TRBJ reference segments using MiTCR v1.1. The analysis was restricted to V-J combinations with a frequency above 0.0001, which together covered around 99% of the repertoires. A TCS score was defined as the ratio between F50 (clonal expansion) and ExV (chaos), using BLOSUM62-based TCRdist between CDR3 peptides within each V-J. Welch's t-statistics and random forest reduced fewer than 550 V-J features to about 12, which were used in a naive Bayes classifier (R e1071). TCRdb cleaned the public reads at Q25 with fastp, built clones with MiXCR and kept in-frame beta chains. One record per CDR3 amino acid sequence lists the most common genes and DNA. Clone size and V and J calls follow TCRdb, not the original study. The sample table contains under 700,000 distinct CDR3 sequences; only one count was recorded for 35% to 55% of them. The ten biggest clones cover 8% to 8.5% of the sample.

Here the chain combines TRBV7-2 and TRBJ2-7, and 8 bases in between align with TRBD2. Material for sequencing was peripheral blood or thyroid tissue (not recorded which). The TCR sequence derives from a young woman with Graves' hyperthyroidism. Donor details come from another sample of the same person, matched by shared clones. The sequenced DNA is TGCGCCAGCAGCCAAGGGACTAGATCCCCCTACGAGCAGTACTTC. Translated, this gives CASSQGTRSPYEQYF.